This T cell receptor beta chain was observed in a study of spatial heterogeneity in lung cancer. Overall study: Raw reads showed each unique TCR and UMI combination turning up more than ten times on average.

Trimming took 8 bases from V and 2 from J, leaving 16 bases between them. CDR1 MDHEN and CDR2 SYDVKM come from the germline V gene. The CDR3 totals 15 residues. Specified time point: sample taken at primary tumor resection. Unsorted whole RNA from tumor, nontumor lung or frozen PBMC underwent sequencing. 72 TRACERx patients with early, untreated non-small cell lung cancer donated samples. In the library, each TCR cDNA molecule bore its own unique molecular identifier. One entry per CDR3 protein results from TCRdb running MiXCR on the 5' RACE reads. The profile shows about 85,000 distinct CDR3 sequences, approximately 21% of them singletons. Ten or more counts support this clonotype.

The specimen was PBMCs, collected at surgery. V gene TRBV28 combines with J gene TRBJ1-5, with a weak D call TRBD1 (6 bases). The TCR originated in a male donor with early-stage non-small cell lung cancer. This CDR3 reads CASHTGGAGNQPQHF. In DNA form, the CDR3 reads TGTGCCAGCCATACGGGGGGCGCGGGCAATCAGCCCCAGCATTTT.